These 6 T cell receptor beta chains originate from one sample sequenced in a study of T cell changes during pregnancy in multiple sclerosis (dated by TCRdb to the late 2010s). To prepare the library, the immunoSEQ multiplex PCR assay was applied. The table comes from immuneACCESS by way of TCRdb, which keeps in-frame sequences with V and J called. Part of the clones is missing from these tables; in studies checked, under half for an unresolved V gene and the rest for unknown reasons. This sample holds 22,000 or so clones; roughly 90% were observed only once. The ten largest make up about 0.63% of the sample. The sequences come from CD4+ T cells from peripheral blood mononuclear cells, collected after pregnancy. These receptors all stem from a female donor in good health, enrolled as a control in a pregnancy study.

J is TRBJ2-7 and V is TRBV2, with 8 bases that match TRBD1. V lost 6 bases, J lost 0 bases, and 4 bases stayed unmatched. The CDR3 spans 14 residues. CDR1 and CDR2 from the germline V gene are SNHLY and FYNNEI. CDR3 sequence: CASSIGTGSYEQYF. CDR3 nucleotides: TGTGCCAGCAGCATTGGGACAGGCTCCTACGAGCAGTACTTC.

A single count supports this clone. The chain is built from TRBV18 and TRBJ2-3, with D possibly matching TRBD2 (6 bases). Germline CDR1 reads KGHSH; CDR2 reads LQKENI. The CDR3 is made up of 14 amino acids. V was clipped by 6 bases and J by 2 bases, with 12 bases between them. The CDR3 region is CASSGLGPTDTQYF. The DNA of the CDR3 is TGTGCCAGCTCGGGACTGGGGCCCACAGATACGCAGTATTTT.

The chain recombines TRBV27 with TRBJ2-1, with 7 nucleotides matching TRBD2. The germline V gene has CDR1 MNHEY and CDR2 SMNVEV (reference sequence). The CDR3 is 14 amino acids. The V gene end was trimmed by 4 bases and the J gene end by 3 bases; junction bases not matched to a gene: 3. CDR3 nucleotides: TGTGCCAGCAGTTCACTAGCGAACTACAATGAGCAGTTCTTC. Protein sequence: CASSSLANYNEQFF.

This clone has just one count. This chain uses TRBV9 with TRBJ1-3; D is possibly TRBD1 (6 bases). The CDR3 consists of 16 residues. The germline CDR1 and CDR2 sequences are SGDLS and YYNGEE. Trimming left V 3 bases short and J 4 bases short, with 17 bases between. The CDR3 is CASSERGGTAGNTIYF. The CDR3 DNA is TGTGCCAGCAGCGAGAGGGGGGGGACCGCCGGAAACACCATATATTTT.

The chain couples TRBV19 to TRBJ2-1, with D possibly matching TRBD2 (5 bases). V was cut by 4 bases and J by 6 bases, with 16 bases left in between. Germline V CDR1 and CDR2: LNHDA, SQIVND (reference sequence). This CDR3 has 15 amino acids. The CDR3 spells CASSTPGNAVNEQFF. As DNA, the CDR3 is TGTGCCAGTAGTACCCCCGGGAACGCAGTCAATGAGCAGTTCTTC.

The chain joins TRBV5-1 to TRBJ2-5; the match to TRBD2 covers 8 bases. CDR3 length equals 15 residues. The V segment lost 2 bases and the J segment 2 bases; nucleotides outside the gene matches: 5. CDR1 and CDR2 (germline): SGHRS, YFSETQ. CDR3 region: CASSFGGGTQETQYF. CDR3 bases: TGCGCCAGCAGCTTCGGGGGGGGGACACAAGAGACCCAGTACTTC.